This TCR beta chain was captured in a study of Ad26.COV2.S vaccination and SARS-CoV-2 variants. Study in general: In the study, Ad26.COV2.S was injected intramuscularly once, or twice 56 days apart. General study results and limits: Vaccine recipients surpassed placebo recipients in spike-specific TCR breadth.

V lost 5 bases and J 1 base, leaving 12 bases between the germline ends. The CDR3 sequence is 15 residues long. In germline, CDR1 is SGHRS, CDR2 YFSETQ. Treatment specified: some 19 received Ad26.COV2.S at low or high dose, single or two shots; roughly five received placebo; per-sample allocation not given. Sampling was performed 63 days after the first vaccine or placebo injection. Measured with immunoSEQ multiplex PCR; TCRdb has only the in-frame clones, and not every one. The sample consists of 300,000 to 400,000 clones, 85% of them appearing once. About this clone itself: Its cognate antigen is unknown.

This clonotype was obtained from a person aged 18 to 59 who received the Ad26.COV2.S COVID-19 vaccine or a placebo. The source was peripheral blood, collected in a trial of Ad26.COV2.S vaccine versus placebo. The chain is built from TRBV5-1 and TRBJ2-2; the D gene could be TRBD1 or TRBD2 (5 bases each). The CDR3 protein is CASRGETVNTGELFF. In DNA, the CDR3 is TGCGCCAGCAGGGGGGAGACAGTGAACACCGGGGAGCTGTTTTTT.